The TCR beta chain under discussion was sequenced for a study of cytomegalovirus exposure and HLA in healthy donors. The PCR had 60 Vbeta and 13 Jbeta primers. The table came from immunoSEQ multiplex PCR; TCRdb's copy has only in-frame clones and leaves some out. This table has approximately 160,000 clones, about 80% appearing once. Note on this clone: Antigen: not known.

Study conclusions and caveats: There were 150 to 200 TCR beta chains listed as cytomegalovirus-associated. A later analysis reportedly identified an Asian-associated ancestry cluster as carrying fewer N-insertions than the roughly 600-donor mean.

This TCR was recovered from a man between 18 and 29 years old in good health and CMV-seropositive. Sequencing was performed on PBMCs.

The CDR3 loop reads CSVVGQGDGANVLTF. CDR3 DNA sequence: TGCAGCGTTGTCGGTCAGGGTGATGGGGCCAACGTCCTGACTTTC. V and J are TRBV29-1 and TRBJ2-6; TRBD1 might be the D (5 bases). There are 15 residues in the CDR3. The germline V gene encodes CDR1 SQVTM and CDR2 ANQGSEA. V lost 4 bases and J 3 bases, leaving 13 bases between the germline ends.